The rows below give T cell receptor beta chains drawn from one sample of a study of control samples from healthy donors and cancer patients. TCRdb keeps only in-frame clones here, not all; method: immunoSEQ multiplex PCR. The table records tens of thousands of clones, around 87% of them present only once. Input material: PBMCs. All receptors come from a woman aged 45-60 years with head and neck cancer. Both conserved end residues are part of each CDR3. The order of the fields is clone size, V gene, J gene, D gene, CDR3 DNA, CDR3 protein. The D gene is left open where the match is weak. A row's size may be missing; if present it is once, few, many or a size class.

.,TRBV5-1,TRBJ2-7,.,TGCGCCAGCAGCTTCGCTGCAAGCTCCTACGAGCAGTACTTC,CASSFAASSYEQYF
.,TRBV27,TRBJ2-3,.,TGTGCCAGCAGTGCCCCGGACAGAAGTACTACGCAGTATTTT,CASSAPDRSTTQYF
.,TRBV3-1/TRBV3-2,TRBJ2-3,.,TGTGCCAGCAGCCTAAACCCCCGCGGCTCAGATACGCAGTATTTT,CASSLNPRGSDTQYF
.,TRBV30,TRBJ1-6,.,TGTGCCTGGAGTCCCGGGACAAACCTCTCACCCCTCCACTTT,CAWSPGTNLSPLHF
.,TRBV3-1/TRBV3-2,TRBJ1-2,.,TGTGCCAGCAGCCCCGCAATTGGCAGATATGGCTACACCTTC,CASSPAIGRYGYTF
few,TRBV3-1/TRBV3-2,TRBJ2-5,.,TGTGCCAGCACGCCTTTGGAGGGAGAGACCCAGTACTTC,CASTPLEGETQYF
.,TRBV6-9,TRBJ2-5,TRBD2,TGTGCCAGCAGGATTTCTCCACTGAGCGGGGGGGCGGAAGAGACCCAGTACTTC,CASRISPLSGGAEETQYF
.,TRBV11-2,TRBJ2-2,.,TGTGCCAGCAGCTTAGGTCTACGGCCCATCACCGGGGAGCTGTTTTTT,CASSLGLRPITGELFF
.,TRBV25-1,TRBJ1-5,.,TGTGCCAGCAGTGAGGGGGCGAAGGGCAATCAGCCCCAGCATTTT,CASSEGAKGNQPQHF
.,TRBV5-1,TRBJ2-2,.,TGCGCCAGCAGCTTGGGGGGGCTTGACACCGGGGAGCTGTTTTTT,CASSLGGLDTGELFF
.,TRBV5-1,TRBJ2-1,.,TGCGCCAGCAGCTTGGGGCGGGCTTCCAATGAGCAGTTCTTC,CASSLGRASNEQFF
.,TRBV28,TRBJ1-1,.,TGTGCCAGCAGTTTTTCTCTGAACACTGAAGCTTTCTTT,CASSFSLNTEAFF
.,TRBV15,TRBJ1-6,.,TGTGCCACCAGCGGGCGCGACTCGGGGGACAATTCACCCCTCCACTTT,CATSGRDSGDNSPLHF
once,TRBV12-5,TRBJ1-1,.,TGTGCTAGCGGCCTCCAGGACCGGAACACTGAAGCTTTCTTT,CASGLQDRNTEAFF
.,TRBV9,TRBJ2-2,.,TGTGCCAGCAGCGTAGCGCCCCGCACCGGGGAGCTGTTTTTT,CASSVAPRTGELFF
.,TRBV28,TRBJ1-6,.,TGTGCCAGCAGTTTGGCCGATCGGCCCCTCCACTTT,CASSLADRPLHF
.,TRBV28,TRBJ1-5,.,TGTGCCAGCAGTTTTCTCCAGGGGATGGTCGTTAGCAATCAGCCCCAGCATTTT,CASSFLQGMVVSNQPQHF
.,TRBV5-4,TRBJ2-7,.,TGTGCCAGCAGCTCGGGAGCGGGTGCAACCTACGAGCAGTACTTC,CASSSGAGATYEQYF
.,TRBV7-2,TRBJ2-7,TRBD1,TGTGCCAGCAGCTCAAGGACAGGGGGCTTGTTTGAGCAGTACTTC,CASSSRTGGLFEQYF
once,TRBV27,TRBJ2-5,TRBD1,TGTGCCAGCAGTTCGCCTCGACAGGGTCAAGAGACCCAGTACTTC,CASSSPRQGQETQYF
once,TRBV6-5,TRBJ1-6,.,TGTGCCAGCAGTTACTCGGGGCCAGATAATTCACCCCTCCACTTT,CASSYSGPDNSPLHF
.,TRBV7-9,TRBJ1-6,.,TGTGCCAGCAGCTCGTCTGACAAAAATTCACCCCTCCACTTT,CASSSSDKNSPLHF
.,TRBV11-3,TRBJ1-2,TRBD1,TGTGCCAGCAGGCCAGGACAGGGGTATGGCTACACCTTC,CASRPGQGYGYTF
.,TRBV5-6,TRBJ1-6,.,TGTGCCAGCAGCTTGGCGGTCCAGGGACTTTCTAGGTCACCCCTCCACTTT,CASSLAVQGLSRSPLHF
.,TRBV7-7,TRBJ2-7,.,TGTGCCAGCAGCCAGTCGGCCGGACAGTCCTACGAGCAGTACTTC,CASSQSAGQSYEQYF
.,TRBV4-1,TRBJ1-1,.,TGCGCCAGCAGCGCGGACAGCGTATCGGGGGGGGCTTTCTTT,CASSADSVSGGAFF
.,TRBV5-4,TRBJ2-7,.,TGTGCCAGCAGATCTGGGAGGCAGGACCACTACGAGCAGTACTTC,CASRSGRQDHYEQYF
.,TRBV6-5,TRBJ1-1,.,TGTGCCAGCAGTTACCGGACGGTGGGGGTGAACACTGAAGCTTTCTTT,CASSYRTVGVNTEAFF
.,TRBV12-3/TRBV12-4,TRBJ2-5,.,TGTGCCAGCAGTTTCAGAGGTTGGGAGACCCAGTACTTC,CASSFRGWETQYF
.,TRBV2,TRBJ2-5,TRBD1,TGTGCCAGCAGTGAAGGAAGGGGACAGGGCCAAGAGACCCAGTACTTC,CASSEGRGQGQETQYF
.,TRBV3-1/TRBV3-2,TRBJ2-5,.,TGTGCCAGCAGCCAAGATCTGGCACTAGGGAGACAAGAGACCCAGTACTTC,CASSQDLALGRQETQYF
.,TRBV30,TRBJ1-1,TRBD1,TGTGCCTGGAGTGCCGGGACAGAAGTAGTGGCTTTCTTT,CAWSAGTEVVAFF
.,TRBV4-3,TRBJ1-6,TRBD1,TGCGCCAGCAGCCAAGAAACGGGTACAGGGGTTTCACCCCTCCACTTT,CASSQETGTGVSPLHF
.,TRBV7-6,TRBJ2-5,.,TGTGCCAGCAGCTTAGAAGCGGCCGGGGACGAGACCCAGTACTTC,CASSLEAAGDETQYF
once,TRBV2,TRBJ2-7,.,TGTGCCAGCAGTGAAGTATCGCCAGGGTACTCCTACGAGCAGTACTTC,CASSEVSPGYSYEQYF
.,TRBV2,TRBJ2-7,TRBD2,TGTGCCAGCAGTGAAGGTGGGCGGGGGGGAAACGAGCAGTACTTC,CASSEGGRGGNEQYF
.,TRBV7-2,TRBJ2-3,.,TGTGCCAGCATCCAAATGGGGGGGGCCACAGATACGCAGTATTTT,CASIQMGGATDTQYF
.,TRBV30,TRBJ1-3,.,TGTGCCTGGAGTGTACTGAGGGGAAACACCATATATTTT,CAWSVLRGNTIYF
.,TRBV27,TRBJ2-3,TRBD2,TGTGCCAGCATAAGGGGCGGGGGGGCCACAGATACGCAGTATTTT,CASIRGGGATDTQYF
.,TRBV15,TRBJ2-7,TRBD1,TGTGCCACCAGCAGAGGGGGGACAGAATACGAGCAGTACTTC,CATSRGGTEYEQYF
.,TRBV6-6,TRBJ2-2,.,TGTGCCAGCAGTTTCGACCCCGGGGAGCTGTTTTTT,CASSFDPGELFF
.,TRBV3-1/TRBV3-2,TRBJ2-5,TRBD2,TGTGCCAGCAGCCAAGCCGCGGGGGGGTCCCAAGAGACCCAGTACTTC,CASSQAAGGSQETQYF
.,TRBV29-1,TRBJ2-5,.,TGCAGCGTTGCCCCACGAATGCGTTTGGAGACCCAGTACTTC,CSVAPRMRLETQYF
.,TRBV7-6,TRBJ2-7,.,TGTGCCAGCAGTCTTTCTGGAGGGGTCTGGACTTACTACGAGCAGTACTTC,CASSLSGGVWTYYEQYF
once,TRBV19,TRBJ1-1,.,TGTGCCAGTAGTATACCCGGGGCTGAAGCTTTCTTT,CASSIPGAEAFF